This record covers a single T cell receptor beta chain. What it binds is not known. The data are from a study of T cells in localized non-small cell lung cancer. Some clones are missing from TCRdb's copy, which holds only in-frame ones; the method was immunoSEQ multiplex PCR. The sample records tens of thousands of clones, 65% to 90% being singletons. Germline V CDR1 and CDR2: SGHNT, YENEEA. This CDR3 region has 14 residues. The V end lost 5 bases, the J end lost 6 bases, and 14 bases lay between the germline ends. Study-wide results and limits: Only one tumor region was sequenced, so heterogeneity remains possible. Longer overall survival was associated with a higher density of T cells in the blood. Adjacent lung was found to contain a median about 50 of the top 100 tumor clones. T cell clonality was highest in uninvolved adjacent lung, above tumor.

Sequencing used PBMCs, obtained before any cancer treatment. The chain is built from TRBV11-3 and TRBJ2-1; D unresolved. This receptor was taken from a man between 40 and 70 years old with stage II lung adenocarcinoma. DNA for the CDR3: TGTGCCAGCAGCCCGCCCCCCCCCGGCAATGAGCAGTTCTTC. This sequence encodes CASSPPPPGNEQFF.